The clone carrying this TCR beta chain has just one count. TCRdb's table, derived via immunoSEQ multiplex PCR, lists solely in-frame clones and lacks some. The sample records roughly 48,000 clones, 88% being singletons. The CDR3 consists of 14 residues. The V and J ends lost 6 bases and 6 bases, in that order; junction bases with no gene match: 7. CDR1 MDHEN and CDR2 SYDVKM come from the germline V gene. This entry belongs to a study of T cell changes during pregnancy in multiple sclerosis. The sequence came from a female donor with multiple sclerosis, enrolled in a pregnancy study. The sample here was CD4+ T cells from peripheral blood mononuclear cells, taken in the second trimester of pregnancy. V and J are TRBV28 and TRBJ1-2; 10 bases are shared with TRBD1. The CDR3 coding sequence is TGTGCCAGCAGCCCCCGGGACAGGGGTGATGGCTACACCTTC. Translating gives CASSPRDRGDGYTF.